This T cell receptor (beta chain) was found in a study of T-cell reconstitution after alpha-beta-depleted transplantation in children. Whole-study results and caveats: By about two months after transplant, alpha-beta T cells reportedly arose from several hundred graft clones that had expanded. It was newly produced T cells that mostly accounted for T-cell counts and diversity one year after transplant.

The TCRbeta library incorporated unique molecular identifiers. MiXCR was run by TCRdb on the PCR reads, yielding one entry per CDR3 protein. The sample records more than 500,000 distinct CDR3 sequences, approximately 10% being singletons. V was clipped by 1 base and J by 4 bases; unmatched bases: 4. Germline CDR1 and CDR2: LNHNV and YYDKDF (reference sequence). CDR3 length equals 15 residues. This clonotype occurred a few times. Its specificity is not known. The source material was PBMCs, mostly from graft donor cells, sampled 180 days after TCRalphabeta/CD19-depleted stem cell transplant. The V and J genes are TRBV15 and TRBJ2-3; TRBD1 aligns across 8 bases. This TCR was recovered from a female patient aged 2-9 years who had a stem cell transplant for aplastic anemia, so the T cells may come from the graft donor. CDR3 sequence: CATSRAGGAADTQYF. CDR3 sequence (DNA): TGTGCCACCAGCAGAGCAGGGGGCGCCGCAGATACGCAGTATTTT.